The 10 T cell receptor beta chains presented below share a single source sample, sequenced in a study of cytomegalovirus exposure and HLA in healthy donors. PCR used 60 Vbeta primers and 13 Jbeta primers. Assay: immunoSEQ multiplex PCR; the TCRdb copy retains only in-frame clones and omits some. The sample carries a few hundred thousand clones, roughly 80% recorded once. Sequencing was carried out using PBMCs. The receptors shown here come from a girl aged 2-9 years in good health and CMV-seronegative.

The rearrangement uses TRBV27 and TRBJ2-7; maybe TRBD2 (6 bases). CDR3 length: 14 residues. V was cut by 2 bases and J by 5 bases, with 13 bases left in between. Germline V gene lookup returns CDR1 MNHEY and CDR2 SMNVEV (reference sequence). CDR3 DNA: TGTGCCAGCAGTTTAGTTGGGACGGGGGACGAGCAGTACTTC. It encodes CASSLVGTGDEQYF.

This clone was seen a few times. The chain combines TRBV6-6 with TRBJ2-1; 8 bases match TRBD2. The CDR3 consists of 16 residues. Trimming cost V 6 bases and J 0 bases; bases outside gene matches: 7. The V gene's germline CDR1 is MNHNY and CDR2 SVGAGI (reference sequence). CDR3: CASRKSGGSSYNEQFF. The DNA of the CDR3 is TGTGCCAGCAGAAAAAGCGGGGGCAGCTCCTACAATGAGCAGTTCTTC.

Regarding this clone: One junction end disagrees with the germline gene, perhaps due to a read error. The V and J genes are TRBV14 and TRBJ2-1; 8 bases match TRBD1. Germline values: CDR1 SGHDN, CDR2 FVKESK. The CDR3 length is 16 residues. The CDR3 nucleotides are TGTGCCAGCAGCCCCCTTAGAGGTACAGGGGGGAACAGACGGATCTTC. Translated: CASSPLRGTGGNRRIF. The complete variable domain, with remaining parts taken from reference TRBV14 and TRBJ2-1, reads EAGVTQFPSHSVIEKGQTVTLRCDPISGHDNLYWYRRVMGKEIKFLLHFVKESKQDESGMPNNRFLAERTGGTYSTLKVQPAELEDSGVYFCASSPLRGTGGNRRIFGPGTRLTVL.

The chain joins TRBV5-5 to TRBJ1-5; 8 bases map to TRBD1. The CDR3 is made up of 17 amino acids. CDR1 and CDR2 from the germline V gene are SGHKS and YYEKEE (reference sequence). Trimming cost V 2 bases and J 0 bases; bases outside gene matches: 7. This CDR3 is CASSFGQGLYSNQPQHF. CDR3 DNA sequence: TGTGCCAGCAGCTTTGGACAGGGCCTTTATAGCAATCAGCCCCAGCATTTT.

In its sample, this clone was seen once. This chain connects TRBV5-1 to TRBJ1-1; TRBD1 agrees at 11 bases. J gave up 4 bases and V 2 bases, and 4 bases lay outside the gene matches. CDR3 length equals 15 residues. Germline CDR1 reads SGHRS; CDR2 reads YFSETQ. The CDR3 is CASSFAGTGGTEAFF. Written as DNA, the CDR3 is TGCGCCAGCAGCTTCGCCGGGACAGGGGGCACTGAAGCTTTCTTT.

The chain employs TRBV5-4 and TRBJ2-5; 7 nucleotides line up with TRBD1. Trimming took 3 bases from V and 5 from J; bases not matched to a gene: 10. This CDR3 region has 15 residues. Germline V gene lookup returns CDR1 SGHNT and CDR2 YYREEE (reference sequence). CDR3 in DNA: TGTGCCAGCAGCTCTGGTGGGACAGTACGGGAGACCCAGTACTTC. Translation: CASSSGGTVRETQYF.

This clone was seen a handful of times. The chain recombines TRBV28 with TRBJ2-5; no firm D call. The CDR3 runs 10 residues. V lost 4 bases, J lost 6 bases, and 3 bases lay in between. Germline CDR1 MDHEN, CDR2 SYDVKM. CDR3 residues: CASSSQTQYF. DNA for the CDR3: TGTGCCAGCAGTTCTCAGACCCAGTACTTC. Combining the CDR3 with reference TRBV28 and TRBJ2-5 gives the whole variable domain DVKVTQSSRYLVKRTGEKVFLECVQDMDHENMFWYRQDPGLGLRLIYFSYDVKMKEKGDIPEGYSVSREKKERFSLILESASTNQTSMYLCASSSQTQYFGPGTRLLVL.

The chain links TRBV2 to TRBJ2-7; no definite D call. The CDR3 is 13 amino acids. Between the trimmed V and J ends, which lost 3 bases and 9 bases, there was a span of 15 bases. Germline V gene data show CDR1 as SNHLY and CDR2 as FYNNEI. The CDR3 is CASSDDLGKSQYF. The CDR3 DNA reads TGTGCCAGCAGTGATGATTTGGGCAAATCGCAGTACTTC.

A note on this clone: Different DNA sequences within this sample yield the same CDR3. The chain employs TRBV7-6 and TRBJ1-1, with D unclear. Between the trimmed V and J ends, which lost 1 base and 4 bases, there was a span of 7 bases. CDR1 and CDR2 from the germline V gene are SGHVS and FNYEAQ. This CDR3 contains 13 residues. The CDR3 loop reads CASSLELSTEAFF. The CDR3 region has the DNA TGTGCCAGCAGCTTAGAGCTGAGCACTGAAGCTTTCTTT.

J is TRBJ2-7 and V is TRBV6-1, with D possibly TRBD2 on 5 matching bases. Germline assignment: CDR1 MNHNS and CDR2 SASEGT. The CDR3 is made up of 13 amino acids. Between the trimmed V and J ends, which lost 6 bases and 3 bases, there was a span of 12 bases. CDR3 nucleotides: TGTGCCAGCAGGCTCCCTGCGGGCTACGAGCAGTACTTC. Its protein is CASRLPAGYEQYF.